One and the same sample provided the 14 T cell receptor beta chains below, sequenced in a study of T cell responses to AZD1222 COVID-19 vaccine (dated by TCRdb to the early 2020s). In light of the paper, this sample's time point label describes: baseline before first vaccination. The library was obtained by the immunoSEQ multiplex PCR assay. This is the immuneACCESS table as TCRdb keeps it, with only in-frame sequences that have V and J called. A part of the clones is gone; compared with another copy, unresolved V genes explain less than half, and the rest is unexplained. This sample gives around 200,000 clones in total; approximately 90% of them show up just once. The ten largest clones represent 0.99% of the sample. Here the sequenced sample was peripheral blood, taken on day 0 of AZD1222 vaccination. These receptors were obtained from an adult in good health.

The V and J genes are TRBV25-1 and TRBJ2-3; D gene ambiguous. The CDR3 totals 15 residues. Germline CDR1 MGHDK, CDR2 SYGVNS. V was trimmed by 3 bases and J by 4 bases, leaving 14 bases between them. CDR3 DNA sequence: TGTGCCAGCAGTGAGCGGCTAGATCCATCAGATACGCAGTATTTT. Translation: CASSERLDPSDTQYF.

The gene calls are TRBV5-1 and TRBJ1-5, with 11 positions matching TRBD1. With V trimmed by 4 bases and J by 4 bases, 4 bases remained unmatched. The CDR3 is 15 residues long. Germline V lookup: CDR1 SGHRS, CDR2 YFSETQ. The CDR3 protein is CASSRGQGANQPQHF. The CDR3 DNA is TGCGCCAGCAGCCGTGGACAGGGGGCGAATCAGCCCCAGCATTTT.

This clone was observed a single time. J is TRBJ2-2 and V is TRBV19, with 7 bases fitting TRBD1. CDR1 is LNHDA and CDR2 is SQIVND in the germline V gene (reference sequence). V gave up 6 bases and J gave up 3 bases; unmatched junction bases: 1. This CDR3 contains 13 residues. The CDR3 DNA sequence: TGTGCCAGTAGAAGGGGGCACACCGGGGAGCTGTTTTTT. Translating gives CASRRGHTGELFF. The whole variable domain, remainder taken from reference TRBV19 and TRBJ2-2, is DGGITQSPKYLFRKEGQNVTLSCEQNLNHDAMYWYRQDPGQGLRLIYYSQIVNDFQKGDIAEGYSVSREKKESFPLTVTSAQKNPTAFYLCASRRGHTGELFFGEGSRLTVL.

The chain combines TRBV19 with TRBJ1-3, with D tentatively TRBD1 (5 bases). This CDR3 region has 14 residues. Looked up from germline, CDR1 is LNHDA and CDR2 is SQIVND (reference sequence). The V end lost 2 bases, the J end lost 2 bases, and 7 bases lay between the germline ends. The CDR3 reads CASSITGAGNTIYF. CDR3 coding DNA: TGTGCCAGTAGTATAACGGGGGCTGGAAACACCATATATTTT.

The chain combines TRBV6-1 with TRBJ2-7, with D tentatively TRBD1 (8 bases). Trimming left V 1 base short and J 0 bases short, with 25 bases between. Germline V gives CDR1 MNHNS, CDR2 SASEGT. This CDR3 has 20 amino acids. Here the CDR3 reads CASSEEETGGGRLLSYEQYF. CDR3 nucleotides: TGTGCCAGCAGTGAAGAAGAAACAGGGGGAGGGAGACTTCTCTCCTACGAGCAGTACTTC.

V and J are TRBV27 and TRBJ1-6; the D is unclear. The CDR3 spans 12 residues. In germline, CDR1 is MNHEY, CDR2 SMNVEV (reference sequence). Trimming stripped 6 bases from V and 7 bases from J, with 7 bases between. CDR3 residues: CASSEGNSPLHF. CDR3 in DNA: TGTGCCAGCAGCGAGGGAAATTCACCCCTCCACTTT.

CDR3 protein: CASSARFADTQYF. The CDR3, as DNA: TGTGCCAGCAGCGCCCGATTCGCAGATACGCAGTATTTT. The V call is TRBV9, the J call TRBJ2-3; D not resolved. The CDR3 consists of 13 residues. V lost 3 bases and J lost 4, with 9 bases in between. CDR1 is SGDLS and CDR2 is YYNGEE in the germline V gene. The full variable domain, rest sourced from reference TRBV9 and TRBJ2-3, is DSGVTQTPKHLITATGQRVTLRCSPRSGDLSVYWYQQSLDQGLQFLIQYYNGEERAKGNILERFSAQQFPDLHSELNLSSLELGDSALYFCASSARFADTQYFGPGTRLTVL.

This sequence joins TRBV15 and TRBJ1-5; no clear D gene. Germline-derived CDR1 and CDR2 are LNHNV and YYDKDF (reference sequence). V lost 1 base, J lost 0 bases, and 7 bases lay in between. This CDR3 has 15 residues. The CDR3 sequence: CATSRGINSNQPQHF. The DNA for the CDR3 is TGTGCCACCAGCAGAGGAATAAATAGCAATCAGCCCCAGCATTTT.

The chain is built from TRBV25-1 and TRBJ2-1, with 8 bases matching TRBD2. From germline, CDR1 is MGHDK and CDR2 SYGVNS. The CDR3 covers 14 residues. V lost 3 bases to trimming and J lost 6 bases; unmatched junction nucleotides: 4. Here the CDR3 DNA reads TGTGCCAGCAGTGAGGTAGCGGGATTCAATGAGCAGTTCTTC. Its translation: CASSEVAGFNEQFF.

This clone was seen a few times. The V call is TRBV2, the J call TRBJ1-2; D unclear. The CDR3 spans 13 residues. V was shortened by 9 bases and J by 0 bases, with 11 bases between the two germline ends. Germline V gives CDR1 SNHLY, CDR2 FYNNEI. The CDR3 loop is CASRTDSNYGYTF. The CDR3 bases are TGTGCCAGTCGGACGGACTCTAACTATGGCTACACCTTC.

In nucleotides, the CDR3 is TGTGCCAGCAGCCAAACAAGACTAGACTCGTACTACAATGAGCAGTTCTTC. It yields the protein CASSQTRLDSYYNEQFF. V and J are TRBV14 and TRBJ2-1; perhaps TRBD2 as D (6 bases). The CDR3 runs to 17 residues. Germline V gene lookup returns CDR1 SGHDN and CDR2 FVKESK. V was pared by 2 bases and J by 3 bases, with 17 bases between. Combining the CDR3 with reference TRBV14 and TRBJ2-1 gives the whole variable domain EAGVTQFPSHSVIEKGQTVTLRCDPISGHDNLYWYRRVMGKEIKFLLHFVKESKQDESGMPNNRFLAERTGGTYSTLKVQPAELEDSGVYFCASSQTRLDSYYNEQFFGPGTRLTVL.

The V and J genes are TRBV27 and TRBJ1-5, with D maybe TRBD1 (5 bases). The CDR3 runs to 15 residues. With 1 base removed from V and 3 bases from J, the gap between germline ends came to 10 bases. Germline loops: CDR1 MNHEY, CDR2 SMNVEV (reference sequence). CDR3 coding DNA: TGTGCCAGCAGTTTATGGGCAGGGATCAATCAGCCCCAGCATTTT. Translation gives CASSLWAGINQPQHF.

The chain is built from TRBV27 and TRBJ2-7, with D maybe TRBD2 (5 bases). The CDR3 has 15 amino acids. Germline values: CDR1 MNHEY, CDR2 SMNVEV (reference sequence). Trimming removed 1 base at V and 0 bases at J, with 10 bases between. The CDR3 DNA reads as TGTGCCAGCAGTTTATACGGGGATAGCTCCTACGAGCAGTACTTC. Amino acids: CASSLYGDSSYEQYF.

This clone has just one count. The genes are TRBV28 and TRBJ2-1; D possibly corresponds to TRBD2 (6 bases). The ends were cut back, 4 bases at V and 0 bases at J, with 10 bases in the middle. Germline CDR1 and CDR2: MDHEN and SYDVKM. This CDR3 is 15 amino acids long. CDR3 residues: CASSSAGPSYNEQFF. CDR3 DNA: TGTGCCAGCAGTTCCGCGGGGCCCTCCTACAATGAGCAGTTCTTC.